The 5 T cell receptor beta chains presented below share a single source sample, sequenced in a study of beta chain features in type 1 diabetes. Expressed TCRB transcripts were sequenced after all isolated RNA was converted to cDNA. Produced via immunoSEQ multiplex PCR; TCRdb's table is partial and in-frame only. Among 810,000 or so clones listed, roughly 15% were seen once. The sample consisted of naive CD4+ T cells from blood. Every receptor here comes from a woman in her late teens or twenties in good health.

The J gene is TRBJ2-5, the V gene TRBV12-5, with 14 bases aligning to TRBD2. The V and J ends lost 6 bases and 5 bases, in that order; junction bases with no gene match: 8. The CDR3 length is 16 residues. CDR1 and CDR2 (germline): LGHNT, FRNRAP. This chain's CDR3 is CASGHGTSGSSETQYF. The CDR3 region has the DNA TGTGCTAGTGGCCACGGGACTAGCGGGAGCTCGGAGACCCAGTACTTC.

This clone occurred a few times. CDR3 region: CASSFGQGGNQPQHF. CDR3 in DNA: TGTGCCAGCAGCTTTGGACAGGGCGGGAATCAGCCCCAGCATTTT. The V and J genes are TRBV7-9 and TRBJ1-5; 8 nucleotides line up with TRBD1. The germline V gene has CDR1 SEHNR and CDR2 FQNEAQ (reference sequence). V dropped 3 bases and J dropped 4; count of bases not matched to a gene: 5. This CDR3 spans 15 amino acids.

With regard to this clone: Other DNA variants within this sample encode the same CDR3. This sequence joins TRBV5-1 and TRBJ1-1; maybe TRBD1 (5 bases). Germline V lookup: CDR1 SGHRS, CDR2 YFSETQ. CDR3 length equals 15 residues. The V gene lost 0 bases and the J gene lost 5 bases, with 14 bases spanning the gap. The CDR3 reads CASSLEAARGTEAFF. CDR3 coding DNA: TGCGCCAGCAGCTTGGAGGCGGCGCGGGGGACTGAAGCTTTCTTT. Looking up the rest from reference TRBV5-1 and TRBJ1-1 gives the full variable domain: KAGVTQTPRYLIKTRGQQVTLSCSPISGHRSVSWYQQTPGQGLQFLFEYFSETQRNKGNFPGRFSGRQFSNSRSEMNVSTLELGDSALYLCASSLEAARGTEAFFGQGTRLTVV.

This clone was seen more than once but under ten times. CDR3 sequence reads: CASSSGLQYGYTF. In DNA, the CDR3 is TGTGCCAGCAGCTCCGGACTGCAATATGGCTACACCTTC. The chain is built from TRBV7-8 and TRBJ1-2, with D unresolved. In germline, CDR1 is SGHVS, CDR2 FQNEAQ. CDR3 length: 13 residues. Trimming cost V 4 bases and J 5 bases, with 11 bases left between them.

As to this clone: This sample includes further DNA sequences coding for the same CDR3. The V gene is TRBV2, the J gene TRBJ2-2; TRBD1 might be the D (5 bases). The germline V and J ends were trimmed by 6 bases and 2 bases, with 10 bases remaining between them. Germline-derived CDR1 and CDR2 are SNHLY and FYNNEI. CDR3 length: 14 amino acids. CDR3 DNA: TGTGCCAGCAGACGACAGCTAAACACCGGGGAGCTGTTTTTT. Its translation is CASRRQLNTGELFF.